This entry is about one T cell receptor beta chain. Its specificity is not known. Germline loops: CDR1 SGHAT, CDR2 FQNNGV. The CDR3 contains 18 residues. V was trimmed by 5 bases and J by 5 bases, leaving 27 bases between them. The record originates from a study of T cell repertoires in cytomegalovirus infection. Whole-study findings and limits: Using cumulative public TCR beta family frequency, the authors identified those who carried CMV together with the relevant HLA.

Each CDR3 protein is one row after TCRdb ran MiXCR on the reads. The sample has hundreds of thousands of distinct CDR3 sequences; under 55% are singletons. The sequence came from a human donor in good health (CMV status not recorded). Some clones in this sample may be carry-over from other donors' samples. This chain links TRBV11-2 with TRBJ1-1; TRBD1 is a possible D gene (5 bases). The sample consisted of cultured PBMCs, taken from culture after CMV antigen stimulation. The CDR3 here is CASSRLILSSWGRTEAFF. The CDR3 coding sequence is TGTGCCAGCAGCAGACTTATCCTGAGTAGTTGGGGACGAACTGAAGCTTTCTTT.